A selection of T cell receptor beta chains follows, all from one sample in a study of cytomegalovirus exposure and HLA in healthy donors. Measured with immunoSEQ multiplex PCR; TCRdb has only the in-frame clones, and not every one. This table holds some 100,000 clones, approximately 80% found once. What was sequenced was PBMCs. The receptors were gathered from a female donor in good health and CMV-seropositive. The CDR3 runs from the conserved cysteine through the conserved F or W. The D gene is left open where the match is weak. Not every row has a clone size; where given, it reads once, few, many or a size class.

TGCGCCAGCAGCTTGGTCGGGGGGGAATTGGGAGAGCAGTACTTC | CASSLVGGELGEQYF | TRBD2 | TRBV5-1 | few | TRBJ2-7
TGTGCCAGCAGTGACATATTCAGGGGTCGTGCTAATTCACCCCTCCACTTT | CASSDIFRGRANSPLHF | . | TRBV6-1 | . | TRBJ1-6
TGCGCCAGCAGCCAAGACCCAGGGTCCCCAGGCACCGGGGAGCTGTTTTTT | CASSQDPGSPGTGELFF | . | TRBV4-1 | . | TRBJ2-2
TGTGCCAGCAGTTTGGCGGCGGGAGGGCCGGGTACGCAGTATTTT | CASSLAAGGPGTQYF | TRBD2 | TRBV28 | once | TRBJ2-3
TGCGCCAGCAGCTTGGTTGTGGGGGGTCCCTACGAGCAGTACTTC | CASSLVVGGPYEQYF | . | TRBV5-1 | . | TRBJ2-7
TGTGCCAGCAGCTTAGGGAGCGGGGGGCACTACGAGCAGTACTTC | CASSLGSGGHYEQYF | TRBD2 | TRBV11-2 | . | TRBJ2-7
TGTGCCAGCAGCCCGGGACAGGTTTCCTACGAGCAGTACTTC | CASSPGQVSYEQYF | TRBD1 | TRBV11-2 | . | TRBJ2-7
TGTGCCAGCAGCTCCGAACCCCTAGCGGGCCGACGAGATACGCAGTATTTT | CASSSEPLAGRRDTQYF | TRBD2 | TRBV7-2 | . | TRBJ2-3
TGTGCCAGCAGCTTTCCAGGGTCCTACAATGAGCAGTTCTTC | CASSFPGSYNEQFF | . | TRBV5-4 | . | TRBJ2-1
TGTGCCAGCAGCTTGGCCGCGACAGATACGCAGTATTTT | CASSLAATDTQYF | . | TRBV5-6 | . | TRBJ2-3
TGTGCCAGCAGTCTCTTCAGCGGCTACGAGCAGTACTTC | CASSLFSGYEQYF | . | TRBV7-9 | few | TRBJ2-7
TGTGCCAGCAGCTTAGCTGGAGCGGGGGACCGCGGGGGGCAGTACTTC | CASSLAGAGDRGGQYF | TRBD2 | TRBV7-9 | once | TRBJ2-7
TGTGCCAGCGACCGGGGGATCGAAGCTTTCTTT | CASDRGIEAFF | . | TRBV19 | once | TRBJ1-1
TGTGCCAGTGATAACAGGCCGAACACTGAAGCTTTCTTT | CASDNRPNTEAFF | . | TRBV19 | . | TRBJ1-1
TGTGCCAGCAGCGTATTAGTGGGAGGGGAAACAGATACGCAGTATTTT | CASSVLVGGETDTQYF | TRBD2 | TRBV9 | . | TRBJ2-3
TGTGCCACCCGTGAGGGGCCCGGTCAGGAGACCCAGTACTTC | CATREGPGQETQYF | . | TRBV10-3 | . | TRBJ2-5
TGTGCCAGCTCCCCCGACAGGGGTGACACTGAAGCTTTCTTT | CASSPDRGDTEAFF | TRBD1 | TRBV18 | . | TRBJ1-1
TGTGCCAGCAGCCCGTGGAACACTGAAGCTTTCTTT | CASSPWNTEAFF | . | TRBV7-9 | . | TRBJ1-1
TGTGCCGGGCGCACAGGGGGCGAGGTCGGGGAGCTGTTTTTT | CAGRTGGEVGELFF | TRBD1 | TRBV7-2 | . | TRBJ2-2
TGTGCCAGCAGCCCGGTCAGGGTTGAGTACACCGGGGAGCTGTTTTTT | CASSPVRVEYTGELFF | . | TRBV6-6 | few | TRBJ2-2
TGTGCCAGCAGCTCCCGGGAAGGGACACGCTATGGCTACACCTTC | CASSSREGTRYGYTF | . | TRBV5-4 | few | TRBJ1-2
TGCGCCAGCAGCCAAGGCGAGGGTGGCGGAGAGACCCAGTACTTC | CASSQGEGGGETQYF | . | TRBV4-3 | . | TRBJ2-5
TGCGCCAGCAGCGAAATGCCGGGGTCGTACGGGGAGCTGTTTTTT | CASSEMPGSYGELFF | . | TRBV5-1 | . | TRBJ2-2
TGTGCCAGCAGTAGGTGGAGTAATTCACCCCTCCACTTT | CASSRWSNSPLHF | . | TRBV6-5 | . | TRBJ1-6
TGCGCCAGCAGCTTGGGGCAGCGGGGAAACACCGGGGAGCTGTTTTTT | CASSLGQRGNTGELFF | TRBD2 | TRBV5-1 | once | TRBJ2-2
TGTGCCTGCGGTCCCAGGGGCACTGAAGCTTTCTTT | CACGPRGTEAFF | . | TRBV30 | . | TRBJ1-1
TGTGCCAGTAGTGGTCCCAGGGCTCAAGATACGCAGTATTTT | CASSGPRAQDTQYF | . | TRBV19 | . | TRBJ2-3
TGCGCCAGCAGCTGGGTAACGGGGGGGCCGACAGATACGCAGTATTTT | CASSWVTGGPTDTQYF | TRBD2 | TRBV5-1 | . | TRBJ2-3
TGTGCCAGCAGCCCCTCGGGGCGGGGCAACACAGATACGCAGTATTTT | CASSPSGRGNTDTQYF | . | TRBV5-4 | . | TRBJ2-3
TGTGCCAGCAGCTGGGCGGACAGCTCCTACGAGCAGTACTTC | CASSWADSSYEQYF | . | TRBV5-5 | few | TRBJ2-7
TGTGCCAGCAGTGACGGGCCAGGGCGATTAGAGCAGTACTTC | CASSDGPGRLEQYF | . | TRBV2 | . | TRBJ2-5
TGTGCCAGCAGTGAAGTGGGGATCGACAGGGACGAGCAGTACTTC | CASSEVGIDRDEQYF | TRBD1 | TRBV6-1 | . | TRBJ2-7
TGTGCCAGCAGCGTCGACTATAAAGAGACCCAGTACTTC | CASSVDYKETQYF | . | TRBV9 | once | TRBJ2-5
TGCGCCAGCAGCTTGGGAGGGAGCTCCTACAATGAGCAGTTCTTC | CASSLGGSSYNEQFF | . | TRBV5-1 | . | TRBJ2-1
TGTGCCAGCAGCTTAGTCGGGGCAGGGGTTGATGAGCAGTTCTTC | CASSLVGAGVDEQFF | . | TRBV7-2 | few | TRBJ2-1
TGTGCCAGCACCGAGCCAGGGTCTAATTCACCCCTCCACTTT | CASTEPGSNSPLHF | . | TRBV2 | . | TRBJ1-6